This passage covers 23 T cell receptor beta chains from one sample sequenced in a study of blood T cell repertoires in COVID-19. Repertoires were generated with immunoSEQ multiplex PCR, while TCRdb's copy carries only in-frame clones and drops some. The sample yields 65,000 to 95,000 clones, over 65% seen once. The sequenced material came from peripheral blood. Every receptor here comes from a man in his forties or fifties with active or convalescent COVID-19.

This chain joins TRBV6-5 and TRBJ2-1, with TRBD2 identical over 10 bases. The CDR3 spans 14 residues. CDR1 is MNHEY and CDR2 is SVGAGI in the germline V gene. Trimming cost V 8 bases and J 3 bases; bases outside gene matches: 4. The CDR3 is CASEKRGGYNEQFF. The CDR3 DNA reads as TGTGCCAGCGAGAAGCGGGGGGGCTACAATGAGCAGTTCTTC.

The rearrangement joins TRBV7-9 to TRBJ2-1; 11 bases are shared with TRBD2. Looked up from germline, CDR1 is SEHNR and CDR2 is FQNEAQ (reference sequence). Trimming removed 5 bases from V and 1 base from J; junction bases left unmatched: 4. CDR3 length: 16 amino acids. The CDR3 here is CASSTTSGGSYNEQFF. The CDR3 coding sequence is TGTGCCAGCAGCACAACTAGCGGGGGATCCTACAATGAGCAGTTCTTC. Variable domain in full (rest from reference TRBV7-9 and TRBJ2-1): DTGVSQNPRHKITKRGQNVTFRCDPISEHNRLYWYRQTLGQGPEFLTYFQNEAQLEKSRLLSDRFSAERPKGSFSTLEIQRTEQGDSAMYLCASSTTSGGSYNEQFFGPGTRLTVL.

This clone was detected only once. This chain connects TRBV6-5 to TRBJ1-2; D is perhaps TRBD1 (6 bases). Trimming stripped 6 bases from V and 1 base from J, with 15 bases between. The CDR3 is 15 residues long. Germline V gives CDR1 MNHEY, CDR2 SVGAGI. DNA of the CDR3: TGTGCCAGCAGGCTTACAGGGAGGGATAACTATGGCTACACCTTC. Translation: CASRLTGRDNYGYTF.

In this sample, this clone turned up once. The chain employs TRBV19 and TRBJ1-1; a possible D gene is TRBD1 (5 bases). The CDR3 is 14 residues long. Germline CDR1 LNHDA, CDR2 SQIVND (reference sequence). The V and J ends lost 5 bases and 5 bases respectively, with 15 bases between them. CDR3 protein: CASSVGARGTEAFF. The CDR3 nucleotides read TGTGCCAGTAGTGTCGGGGCCCGGGGGACTGAAGCTTTCTTT.

The chain links TRBV5-1 to TRBJ1-1; no definite D call. The CDR3 has 14 amino acids. The ends were cut back, 4 bases at V and 0 bases at J, with 10 bases in the middle. CDR1 is SGHRS, CDR2 YFSETQ, per germline. The CDR3, as DNA: TGCGCCAGCAGCCCCTCGACAATGAACACTGAAGCTTTCTTT. Its translation: CASSPSTMNTEAFF.

The V and J genes are TRBV6-5 and TRBJ1-2; 8 positions agree with TRBD1. The germline CDR1 and CDR2 sequences are MNHEY and SVGAGI. The J segment lost 8 bases and the V segment lost 8 bases, leaving 13 bases of the junction unmatched. The CDR3 has 14 residues. CDR3 nucleotides: TGTGCCAGCGCGGCGACAGGGGCCTCGGACGGCTACACCTTC. Protein sequence: CASAATGASDGYTF.

The CDR3 nucleotides are TGTGCCAGCAGTACAGGGGACGGTTCACCCCTCCACTTT. Amino acids: CASSTGDGSPLHF. The chain recombines TRBV6-5 with TRBJ1-6, with TRBD1 identical over 7 bases. Germline loops: CDR1 MNHEY, CDR2 SVGAGI. There are 13 residues in the CDR3. V was clipped by 5 bases and J by 9 bases; unmatched bases: 4.

This chain joins TRBV7-3 and TRBJ2-5; 8 bases are shared with TRBD1. CDR1 is SGHTA and CDR2 is FQGTGA in the germline V gene. The CDR3 is 14 amino acids. J was trimmed by 7 bases and V by 5 bases; bases with no gene match: 9. The CDR3 here is CASSPSLQGGTQYF. The CDR3 DNA is TGTGCCAGCAGCCCCAGCCTACAGGGGGGGACCCAGTACTTC. The full variable domain, its missing parts supplied by reference TRBV7-3 and TRBJ2-5, is GAGVSQTPSNKVTEKGKYVELRCDPISGHTALYWYRQSLGQGPEFLIYFQGTGAADDSGLPNDRFFAVRPEGSVSTLKIQRTERGDSAVYLCASSPSLQGGTQYFGPGTRLLVL.

The V call is TRBV7-6, the J call TRBJ1-2; the D gene is possibly TRBD1 (5 bases). The CDR3 covers 12 residues. Per the germline V gene, CDR1 is SGHVS and CDR2 is FNYEAQ. The V end lost 0 bases, the J end lost 7 bases, and 6 bases lay between the germline ends. As DNA, the CDR3 is TGTGCCAGCAGCTTAGCCGGGGGTGGCTACACCTTC. Protein: CASSLAGGGYTF.

The chain employs TRBV7-2 and TRBJ2-7; TRBD1 might be the D (5 bases). Germline V gives CDR1 SGHTA, CDR2 FQGNSA. This CDR3 is built from 15 residues. Trimming took 0 bases from V and 4 from J, leaving 13 bases between them. The CDR3 sequence is CASSLALGQGYEQYF. The DNA for the CDR3 is TGTGCCAGCAGCTTAGCGCTGGGGCAGGGATACGAGCAGTACTTC.

The J gene is TRBJ2-1, the V gene TRBV29-1, with TRBD1 identical over 7 bases. V dropped 7 bases and J dropped 7; count of bases not matched to a gene: 10. Germline V gene sequence: CDR1 SQVTM, CDR2 ANQGSEA. CDR3 length: 13 amino acids. CDR3 nucleotides: TGCAGCGCTGACAGGGATGTGGGAAATGAGCAGTTCTTC. It specifies CSADRDVGNEQFF.

This clone was seen a handful of times. This CDR3 reads CASSRLGGQGYGYTF. CDR3 coding DNA: TGCGCCAGCAGCCGCCTCGGGGGACAGGGTTATGGCTACACCTTC. The J gene is TRBJ1-2, the V gene TRBV5-1, with 9 positions matching TRBD1. V was clipped by 4 bases and J by 5 bases; unmatched bases: 9. The germline V gene encodes CDR1 SGHRS and CDR2 YFSETQ. CDR3 length: 15 amino acids.

The chain couples TRBV5-1 to TRBJ1-2; D is perhaps TRBD1 (5 bases). Looked up from germline, CDR1 is SGHRS and CDR2 is YFSETQ. The CDR3 is 13 amino acids. V dropped 4 bases and J dropped 2 bases, with 9 bases sitting between them. The CDR3 bases are TGCGCCAGCAGCGAGACAGAAAACTATGGCTACACCTTC. Its protein is CASSETENYGYTF.

The chain links TRBV28 to TRBJ2-7; TRBD1 aligns across 10 bases. V shed 4 bases, J shed 4 bases, and the junction held 4 bases outside the gene matches. CDR3 length equals 14 residues. CDR1 MDHEN and CDR2 SYDVKM come from the germline V gene. The CDR3: CASSSGQGVYEQYF. The CDR3 coding sequence is TGTGCCAGCAGTTCAGGACAGGGGGTTTACGAGCAGTACTTC.

V gene TRBV7-3 combines with J gene TRBJ2-2, with 7 positions matching TRBD2. CDR3 length equals 17 residues. The V gene end was trimmed by 1 base and the J gene end by 0 bases; junction bases not matched to a gene: 5. From germline, CDR1 is SGHTA and CDR2 FQGTGA. The CDR3 sequence is CASSLNVAGANTGELFF. The CDR3 DNA reads as TGTGCCAGCAGCTTAAATGTAGCGGGCGCGAACACCGGGGAGCTGTTTTTT.

V usage is TRBV24-1 and J usage is TRBJ1-6; 8 bases line up with TRBD1. Germline V gene lookup returns CDR1 KGHDR and CDR2 SFDVKD. V was clipped by 3 bases and J by 10 bases; unmatched bases: 22. This CDR3 is 20 amino acids long. This CDR3 reads CATSDGPGTGLGRDGSPLHF. The CDR3 bases are TGTGCCACCAGTGATGGACCCGGGACAGGCTTAGGGAGGGATGGCTCACCCCTCCACTTT.

The rearrangement uses TRBV5-8 and TRBJ2-5, with no clear D. This CDR3 has 12 amino acids. CDR1 and CDR2 (germline): SGHTS, YDEGEE. Trimming stripped 6 bases from V and 5 bases from J, with 11 bases between. The DNA for the CDR3 is TGTGCCAGCACCGAACCCAGGGAGACCCAGTACTTC. Translation: CASTEPRETQYF.

This chain uses TRBV16 with TRBJ1-5, with no clear D. V lost 2 bases and J lost 1, with 3 bases in between. This CDR3 has 13 residues. CDR1 is KGHSY, CDR2 FQNENV, per germline. The CDR3 DNA follows: TGTGCCAGCAGCCAACGGAGCAATCAGCCCCAGCATTTT. Protein: CASSQRSNQPQHF.

The chain couples TRBV2 to TRBJ1-5; weak D call: TRBD1 (5 bases). Germline CDR1 reads SNHLY; CDR2 reads FYNNEI. The CDR3 is made up of 13 amino acids. Deletions cut 10 bases from V and 7 bases from J, with 17 bases between. The CDR3, as DNA: TGTGCCACCGTGGGGCGGTCTGGGCAGCCCCAGCATTTT. Translating gives CATVGRSGQPQHF.

This clone has only a few counts. CDR3: CASSQGNSPLHF. The CDR3 region has the DNA TGTGCCAGTAGTCAGGGGAATTCACCCCTCCACTTT. This chain uses TRBV19 with TRBJ1-6, with D perhaps TRBD1 (6 bases). The CDR3 sequence is 12 residues long. Trimming removed 5 bases at V and 7 bases at J, with 6 bases between. Germline V gene sequence: CDR1 LNHDA, CDR2 SQIVND (reference sequence).

A note on this clone: Distinct nucleotide sequences in the sample also encode this CDR3. The chain couples TRBV10-1 to TRBJ2-2; D is possibly TRBD1 (5 bases). In germline, CDR1 is WNHNN, CDR2 SYGVQD (reference sequence). This CDR3 is 13 amino acids long. The ends were cut back, 6 bases at V and 4 bases at J, with 9 bases in the middle. The CDR3 sequence is CASRAQGTGELFF. The DNA of the CDR3 is TGCGCCAGCAGGGCCCAGGGCACCGGGGAGCTGTTTTTT.

The rearrangement links TRBV7-9 to TRBJ1-1; D may be TRBD1 (5 bases). Germline V CDR1 and CDR2: SEHNR, FQNEAQ (reference sequence). The CDR3 has 12 amino acids. With 0 bases removed from V and 10 bases from J, the gap between germline ends came to 9 bases. The CDR3 is CASSLARRGAFF. Written as DNA, the CDR3 is TGTGCCAGCAGCTTAGCTAGGAGGGGAGCTTTCTTT.

The gene calls are TRBV27 and TRBJ1-2; D is uncertain. Between the trimmed V and J ends, which lost 4 bases and 1 base, there was a span of 13 bases. CDR1 is MNHEY and CDR2 is SMNVEV in the germline V gene (reference sequence). The CDR3 is made up of 15 amino acids. The CDR3 sequence is CASSSRPRGNYGYTF. The CDR3 DNA reads TGTGCCAGCAGTTCCCGGCCTCGGGGTAACTATGGCTACACCTTC.